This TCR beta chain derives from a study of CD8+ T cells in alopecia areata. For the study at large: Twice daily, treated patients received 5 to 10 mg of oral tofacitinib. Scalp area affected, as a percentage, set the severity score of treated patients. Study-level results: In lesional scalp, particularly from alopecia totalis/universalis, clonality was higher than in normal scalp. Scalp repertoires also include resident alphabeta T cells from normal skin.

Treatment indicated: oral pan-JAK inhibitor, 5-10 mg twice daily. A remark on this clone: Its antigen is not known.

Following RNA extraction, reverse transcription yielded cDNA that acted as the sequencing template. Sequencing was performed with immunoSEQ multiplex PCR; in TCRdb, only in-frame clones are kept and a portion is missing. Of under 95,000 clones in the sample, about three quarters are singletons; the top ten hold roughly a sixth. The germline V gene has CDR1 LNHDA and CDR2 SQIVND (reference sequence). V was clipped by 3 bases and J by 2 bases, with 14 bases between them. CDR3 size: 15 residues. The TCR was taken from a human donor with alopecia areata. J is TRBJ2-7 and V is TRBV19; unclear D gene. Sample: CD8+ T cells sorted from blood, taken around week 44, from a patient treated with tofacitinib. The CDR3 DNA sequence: TGTGCCAGTAGTATTGGTCCAGGCGAAACCTACGAGCAGTACTTC. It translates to CASSIGPGETYEQYF. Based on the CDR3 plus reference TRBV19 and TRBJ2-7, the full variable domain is DGGITQSPKYLFRKEGQNVTLSCEQNLNHDAMYWYRQDPGQGLRLIYYSQIVNDFQKGDIAEGYSVSREKKESFPLTVTSAQKNPTAFYLCASSIGPGETYEQYFGPGTRLTVT.